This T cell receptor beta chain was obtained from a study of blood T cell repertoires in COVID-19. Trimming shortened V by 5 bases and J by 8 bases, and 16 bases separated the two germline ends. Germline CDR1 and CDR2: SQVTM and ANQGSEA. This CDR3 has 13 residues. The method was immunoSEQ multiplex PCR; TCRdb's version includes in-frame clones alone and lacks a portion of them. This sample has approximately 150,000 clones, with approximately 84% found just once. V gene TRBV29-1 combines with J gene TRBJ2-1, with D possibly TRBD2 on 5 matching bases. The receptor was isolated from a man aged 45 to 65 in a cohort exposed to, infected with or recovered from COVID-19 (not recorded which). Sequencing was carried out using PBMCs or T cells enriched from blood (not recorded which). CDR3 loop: CSVLGGDSYEQFF. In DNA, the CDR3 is TGCAGCGTTTTAGGAGGCGATTCGTATGAGCAGTTCTTC.